The present T cell receptor beta chain was sequenced within a study of tissue T cells after allogeneic stem cell transplantation. Germline lookup yields CDR1 MSHET and CDR2 SYDVDS. This CDR3 is built from 14 residues. V was clipped by 3 bases and J by 6 bases, with 11 bases between them. Of note for this clone: Genes and germline are mouse. The read finishes 1 residue shy of the CDR3 end, and the germline J gene is used to complete it.

Profiling relied on immunoSEQ multiplex PCR, and the TCRdb table lists in-frame clones only, not all of them. The sample carries roughly 5,000 clones, over 50% recorded once. Time point specified: mouse harvest day 7 after allogeneic transplant. The graft held 10^6 splenic CD5+ T cells and 10^7 T-cell-depleted bone marrow cells. The sample taken for sequencing was gut tissue. The sequence derives from a female BALB/c mouse given C57BL/6 T cells with graft-versus-host disease after an allogeneic hematopoietic cell transplant. The chain recombines TRBV29 with TRBJ1-4; maybe TRBD1 (6 bases). CDR3 region: CASSFSGTYERLFF. CDR3 DNA, as far as it was read: TGTGCTAGCAGTTTCTCCGGGACATACGAAAGATTATTT.